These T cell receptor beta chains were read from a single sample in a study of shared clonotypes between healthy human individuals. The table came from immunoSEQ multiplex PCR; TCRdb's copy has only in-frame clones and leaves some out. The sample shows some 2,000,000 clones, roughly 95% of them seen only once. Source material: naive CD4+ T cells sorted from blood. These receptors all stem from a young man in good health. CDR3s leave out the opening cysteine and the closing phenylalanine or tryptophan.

cdr3_aa: ASSEYTGDYEQY
j_call: TRBJ2-7
v_call: TRBV25-1
cdr3_length: 12

cdr3_aa: AIRDRETGELF
j_call: TRBJ2-2
v_call: TRBV10-3
cdr3_length: 11

cdr3_aa: ASSLRRWRGVTGELF
j_call: TRBJ2-2
v_call: TRBV5-5
cdr3_length: 15

cdr3_aa: ASSSDRSSYNSPLH
j_call: TRBJ1-6
v_call: TRBV5-1
cdr3_length: 14

cdr3_aa: ASRGTISNQPQH
j_call: TRBJ1-5
v_call: TRBV2
cdr3_length: 12

cdr3_aa: ASNGLAGGLTSETQY
j_call: TRBJ2-5
v_call: TRBV2
cdr3_length: 15

cdr3_aa: ASSSGLAGANNEQF
j_call: TRBJ2-1
v_call: TRBV7-2
cdr3_length: 14

cdr3_aa: ASSQFGVTGELF
j_call: TRBJ2-2
v_call: TRBV5-1
cdr3_length: 12

cdr3_aa: ASSLAAVHTDTQY
j_call: TRBJ2-3
v_call: TRBV5-1
cdr3_length: 13

cdr3_aa: ASSSRTANTGELF
j_call: TRBJ2-2
v_call: TRBV7-9
cdr3_length: 13

cdr3_aa: ASTTFIDLGSYNSPLH
j_call: TRBJ1-6
v_call: TRBV27
cdr3_length: 16

cdr3_aa: ASSPQKGGTDTQY
j_call: TRBJ2-3
v_call: TRBV4-1
cdr3_length: 13

cdr3_aa: ASSLAGTGIANEQF
j_call: TRBJ2-1
v_call: TRBV7-2
cdr3_length: 14

cdr3_aa: ASSPDSLGPLH
j_call: TRBJ1-6
v_call: TRBV7-9
cdr3_length: 11

cdr3_aa: ASSPSGSAQETQY
j_call: TRBJ2-5
v_call: TRBV5-1
cdr3_length: 13

cdr3_aa: SLDQRTDTQY
j_call: TRBJ2-3
v_call: TRBV29-1
cdr3_length: 10

cdr3_aa: ASSPPLRAGNTIY
j_call: TRBJ1-3
v_call: TRBV18
cdr3_length: 13

cdr3_aa: ASRGVQETQY
j_call: TRBJ2-5
v_call: TRBV2
cdr3_length: 10

cdr3_aa: ASSRTSKETQY
j_call: TRBJ2-5
v_call: TRBV2
cdr3_length: 11

cdr3_aa: ASSFGQGQETQY
j_call: TRBJ2-5
v_call: TRBV5-6
cdr3_length: 12

cdr3_aa: ASSYPGQGAPGYT
j_call: TRBJ1-2
v_call: TRBV7-2
cdr3_length: 13

cdr3_aa: AWSAGGYEQY
j_call: TRBJ2-7
v_call: TRBV30
cdr3_length: 10

cdr3_aa: ASSSGRREVEQF
j_call: TRBJ2-1
v_call: TRBV11-2
cdr3_length: 12

cdr3_aa: ASSFNAQGQGTEAF
j_call: TRBJ1-1
v_call: TRBV7-8
cdr3_length: 14

cdr3_aa: ASSLGQRFTDTQY
j_call: TRBJ2-3
v_call: TRBV11-2
cdr3_length: 13

cdr3_aa: ASSQTASTEAF
j_call: TRBJ1-1
v_call: TRBV6-6
cdr3_length: 11

cdr3_aa: ASSMPGQRYLAIGLGEQF
j_call: TRBJ2-1
v_call: TRBV21-1
cdr3_length: 18

cdr3_aa: ASSYGDSNQPQH
j_call: TRBJ1-5
v_call: TRBV6-6
cdr3_length: 12

cdr3_aa: ASSLPGAKYNEQF
j_call: TRBJ2-1
v_call: TRBV7-9
cdr3_length: 13

cdr3_aa: ASSPQGSNIQGYT
j_call: TRBJ1-2
v_call: TRBV18
cdr3_length: 13

cdr3_aa: ASSPRGFKGYT
j_call: TRBJ1-2
v_call: TRBV28
cdr3_length: 11

cdr3_aa: AIDNAGNSYEQY
j_call: TRBJ2-7
v_call: TRBV10-3
cdr3_length: 12

cdr3_aa: ASSLNPRRTEAF
j_call: TRBJ1-1
v_call: TRBV7-9
cdr3_length: 12

cdr3_aa: ASSEAAGYGYT
j_call: TRBJ1-2
v_call: TRBV10-2
cdr3_length: 11

cdr3_aa: ASSFTIGMNTEAF
j_call: TRBJ1-1
v_call: TRBV5-1
cdr3_length: 13

cdr3_aa: ASSIGGAADTQY
j_call: TRBJ2-3
v_call: TRBV19
cdr3_length: 12

cdr3_aa: ASTPAGKVGGYT
j_call: TRBJ1-2
v_call: TRBV7-9
cdr3_length: 12

cdr3_aa: ASSPREGNQPQH
j_call: TRBJ1-5
v_call: TRBV2
cdr3_length: 12

cdr3_aa: ASSQGRTGRETQY
j_call: TRBJ2-5
v_call: TRBV4-3
cdr3_length: 13

cdr3_aa: ASSTRTGGPNEKLF
j_call: TRBJ1-4
v_call: TRBV7-6
cdr3_length: 14

cdr3_aa: ASNLDSSGANVLT
j_call: TRBJ2-6
v_call: TRBV5-4
cdr3_length: 13

cdr3_aa: SAKTDTQY
j_call: TRBJ2-3
v_call: TRBV20-1
cdr3_length: 8

cdr3_aa: ASGGQGYT
j_call: TRBJ1-2
v_call: TRBV9
cdr3_length: 8

cdr3_aa: ASSRSPHYEQY
j_call: TRBJ2-7
v_call: TRBV5-8
cdr3_length: 11

cdr3_aa: ASSGGTENSPLH
j_call: TRBJ1-6
v_call: TRBV25-1
cdr3_length: 12

cdr3_aa: ASKSTGGYTGELF
j_call: TRBJ2-2
v_call: TRBV6-1
cdr3_length: 13

cdr3_aa: ASSGRGREQY
j_call: TRBJ2-7
v_call: TRBV2
cdr3_length: 10